There are a few counts of the clone carrying this T cell receptor (beta chain). Its antigen is currently unknown. The CDR3 is 17 residues long. Germline-derived CDR1 and CDR2 are SGHDT and YYEEEE. J gave up 7 bases and V 4 bases, and 16 bases lay outside the gene matches. This entry belongs to a study of cytomegalovirus exposure and HLA in healthy donors. Regarding the study as a whole: CMV serostatus alone was available as immune exposure information. There was a cluster of highly shared sequence variants that was likely a sequencing artifact.

13 Jbeta primers and 60 Vbeta primers were used for the PCR. Libraries were prepared by immunoSEQ multiplex PCR; TCRdb keeps only in-frame clonotypes and omits some of them. The sample records roughly 100,000 clones, 75% being singletons. The source of this sequence is a man aged 35 to 55 in good health and CMV-seronegative. The rearrangement links TRBV5-6 to TRBJ1-5; the match to TRBD1 covers 8 bases. The sequenced sample was PBMCs. The CDR3 DNA reads TGTGCCAGCAGCCTAACCCAGGGCAGGGGGCGGGAACAGCCCCAGCATTTT. The encoded protein is CASSLTQGRGREQPQHF.